One sample yielded the 4 T cell receptor beta chains listed below, sequenced in a study of post-analysis software for immune sequencing data. Antigen specificity for these receptors is unknown. Study outcomes and limitations: The five TRBV segments detected at higher frequency in patients than in controls included TRBV5-6, TRBV5-1 and TRBV20-1.

Unique molecular identifiers were built into the TCR beta cDNA libraries. TCRdb redid the calling of the PCR reads with MiXCR, one entry per CDR3 protein. The sample contains hundreds of thousands of distinct CDR3 sequences, approximately 30% of which appear only once. Material: blood. These receptors were collected from a girl aged 10 to 17 with multiple sclerosis.

This chain links TRBV7-2 with TRBJ2-6; TRBD1 might be the D (6 bases). The CDR3 is made up of 15 amino acids. Trimming took off 5 bases at V and 0 bases at J, with 8 bases between the two ends. From germline, CDR1 is SGHTA and CDR2 FQGNSA. The CDR3 reads CASSGQFSGANVLTF. DNA for the CDR3: TGTGCCAGCAGCGGACAGTTCTCTGGGGCCAACGTCCTGACTTTC.

This chain uses TRBV10-3 with TRBJ2-3; a weak D match, TRBD1 (7 bases). Trimming left V 7 bases short and J 0 bases short, with 17 bases between. Germline CDR1 reads ENHRY; CDR2 reads SYGVKD. The CDR3 totals 16 residues. The CDR3 here is CAITKSTGTSTDTQYF. The DNA of the CDR3 is TGTGCCATCACTAAATCGACAGGGACTAGCACAGATACGCAGTATTTT.

The chain carries TRBV4-1 and TRBJ1-2, with 8 bases matching TRBD1. The CDR3 runs 16 residues. V lost 0 bases and J lost 4; bases outside the gene matches: 7. CDR1 is MGHRA and CDR2 is YSYEKL in the germline V gene. For the CDR3, the DNA is TGCGCCAGCAGCCAAGATCGGGGGACAGGATTCTATGGCTACACCTTC. Protein sequence: CASSQDRGTGFYGYTF.

This clonotype has a handful of counts. The chain has TRBV20-1 and TRBJ2-1, with D hard to call. Germline lookup yields CDR1 DFQATT and CDR2 SNEGSKA (reference sequence). The V and J ends lost 3 bases and 6 bases respectively, with 18 bases between them. The CDR3 runs to 15 residues. This chain's CDR3 is CSASFNRALGNEQFF. As DNA, the CDR3 is TGCAGTGCTAGTTTCAATCGCGCTTTGGGCAATGAGCAGTTCTTC.